One sample yielded the 26 T cell receptor beta chains listed below, sequenced in a study of blood T cell repertoires in COVID-19. Sequencing used immunoSEQ multiplex PCR; TCRdb keeps in-frame clones, though not all of them. Among some 240,000 clones, approximately 78% were seen once, and the ten largest hold 12%. The material sequenced was peripheral blood. These receptors originate from a woman aged 60-75 years with active or convalescent COVID-19.

The DNA for the CDR3 is TGTGCCAGCAGTTTAGGGACAGGAAACACCATATATTTT. Its translation: CASSLGTGNTIYF. The genes are TRBV12-3 or TRBV12-4 and TRBJ1-3; tentative D call: TRBD1 (5 bases). V lost 1 base, J lost 4 bases, and 5 bases lay in between. The CDR3 covers 13 residues.

V is TRBV19 and J is TRBJ1-5, with D unclear. Per the germline V gene, CDR1 is LNHDA and CDR2 is SQIVND (reference sequence). With 5 bases removed from V and 0 bases from J, the gap between germline ends came to 11 bases. This CDR3 spans 15 amino acids. The CDR3 loop is CASSVLADSNQPQHF. The CDR3 DNA follows: TGTGCCAGTAGTGTCCTGGCGGATAGCAATCAGCCCCAGCATTTT.

The V gene is TRBV19, the J gene TRBJ1-2; TRBD1 matches at 7 bases. The V and J ends lost 4 bases and 3 bases, in that order; junction bases with no gene match: 2. The CDR3 is 13 amino acids. Germline CDR1 reads LNHDA; CDR2 reads SQIVND (reference sequence). The CDR3 loop reads CASSTDRYYGYTF. The CDR3 coding sequence is TGTGCCAGTAGTACGGACAGGTACTATGGCTACACCTTC.

V gene TRBV2 combines with J gene TRBJ1-4; TRBD1 is a possible D gene (5 bases). Germline lookup yields CDR1 SNHLY and CDR2 FYNNEI. The ends were cut back, 6 bases at V and 4 bases at J, with 15 bases in the middle. The CDR3 sequence is 15 residues long. CDR3 protein: CASSAVQVFNEKLFF. CDR3 in DNA: TGTGCCAGCAGCGCCGTACAGGTCTTTAATGAAAAACTGTTTTTT.

The chain combines TRBV5-1 with TRBJ1-1, with 8 bases that match TRBD1. CDR1 SGHRS and CDR2 YFSETQ come from the germline V gene. The CDR3 has 17 residues. Trimming cost V 0 bases and J 0 bases; bases outside gene matches: 7. This CDR3 reads CASSLEAGGKVNTEAFF. The CDR3 nucleotides are TGCGCCAGCAGCTTGGAGGCAGGGGGCAAGGTGAACACTGAAGCTTTCTTT.

The V and J genes are TRBV2 and TRBJ2-7; TRBD1 matches at 9 bases. V dropped 6 bases and J dropped 3; count of bases not matched to a gene: 3. CDR3 length: 13 residues. Germline V lookup: CDR1 SNHLY, CDR2 FYNNEI. CDR3 loop: CASSDRGVYEQYF. Here the CDR3 DNA reads TGTGCCAGCAGCGACAGGGGGGTCTACGAGCAGTACTTC.

This clone was observed once. The V call is TRBV2, the J call TRBJ1-2; D is ambiguous. CDR1 is SNHLY, CDR2 FYNNEI, per germline. The CDR3 runs to 13 residues. V was shortened by 6 bases and J by 0 bases, with 8 bases between the two germline ends. CDR3 sequence: CASRREANYGYTF. Written as DNA, the CDR3 is TGTGCCAGCAGGAGGGAAGCTAACTATGGCTACACCTTC.

The chain combines TRBV10-3 with TRBJ2-3, with TRBD2 identical over 12 bases. This CDR3 is built from 15 residues. The V gene's germline CDR1 is ENHRY and CDR2 SYGVKD. V gave up 8 bases and J gave up 3 bases; unmatched junction bases: 6. The CDR3, as DNA: TGTGCCATCCGCTCTAGCGGGGGGGCGACAGATACGCAGTATTTT. Translation gives CAIRSSGGATDTQYF.

The rearrangement links TRBV28 to TRBJ2-1, with a tentative D call TRBD1 (6 bases). This CDR3 is built from 15 residues. Germline assignment: CDR1 MDHEN and CDR2 SYDVKM. V lost 6 bases, J lost 2 bases, and 14 bases lay in between. The CDR3 region is CASRPQGAAYNEQFF. CDR3 nucleotides: TGTGCCAGCAGGCCACAGGGCGCTGCCTACAATGAGCAGTTCTTC. Together with reference TRBV28 and TRBJ2-1, the CDR3 gives the full variable domain: DVKVTQSSRYLVKRTGEKVFLECVQDMDHENMFWYRQDPGLGLRLIYFSYDVKMKEKGDIPEGYSVSREKKERFSLILESASTNQTSMYLCASRPQGAAYNEQFFGPGTRLTVL.

The rearrangement joins TRBV7-8 to TRBJ2-5; 7 nucleotides line up with TRBD1. In germline, CDR1 is SGHVS, CDR2 FQNEAQ. CDR3 length equals 15 residues. V dropped 5 bases and J dropped 5; count of bases not matched to a gene: 11. The CDR3 DNA reads TGTGCCAGCAGCCGAGGGACAGCTCGAAGGGAGACCCAGTACTTC. This translates into CASSRGTARRETQYF.

Concerning this clone: One end of the junction is discordant with germline, which a read error may explain. Other DNA sequences from this sample encode an identical CDR3 as well. The V gene is TRBV23-1, the J gene TRBJ2-1, with a possible D match to TRBD2 (6 bases). TRBV23-1 is an ORF; its function is uncertain. The length of the CDR3 is 20 residues. The CDR3 DNA follows: TGCGCTAGCAGTCAACCTGAAAGGGTCTCGGGCCCCGGGGGCTACAATGAGCAGTTCTTC. Residues: CASSQPERVSGPGGYNEQFF.

The CDR3 nucleotides are TGTGCCAGCAGCGAGAGACAGGGTTCCAAAGAAAAACTGTTTTTT. Protein product: CASSERQGSKEKLFF. The gene calls are TRBV9 and TRBJ1-4, with 7 bases that match TRBD1. Germline V lookup: CDR1 SGDLS, CDR2 YYNGEE. Trimming removed 3 bases from V and 8 bases from J; junction bases left unmatched: 10. CDR3 size: 15 residues.

The CDR3 nucleotides read TGTGCCACCTCGGACAGGGGAGGACGGCAGCCCCAGCATTTT. This encodes CATSDRGGRQPQHF. This chain joins TRBV6-5 and TRBJ1-5; 9 nucleotides agree with TRBD1. Trimming cost V 10 bases and J 7 bases; bases outside gene matches: 11. The CDR3 consists of 14 residues. Germline CDR1 and CDR2: MNHEY and SVGAGI.

This CDR3 reads CATCPGQGEKLFF. In DNA, the CDR3 is TGTGCCACCTGTCCGGGCCAGGGGGAAAAACTGTTTTTT. V gene TRBV6-5 combines with J gene TRBJ1-4; the D gene is possibly TRBD1 (6 bases). The CDR3 runs 13 residues. CDR1 and CDR2 (germline): MNHEY, SVGAGI. Deletions cut 10 bases from V and 8 bases from J, with 17 bases between.

The V gene is TRBV28, the J gene TRBJ1-5; D is possibly TRBD1 (6 bases). Looked up from germline, CDR1 is MDHEN and CDR2 is SYDVKM. This CDR3 has 16 residues. Trimming stripped 5 bases from V and 0 bases from J, with 14 bases between. The CDR3 DNA follows: TGTGCCAGCAGTCTTGGGACAAGAGCTAGCAATCAGCCCCAGCATTTT. This sequence encodes CASSLGTRASNQPQHF.

The chain uses TRBV6-5 and TRBJ1-5; D not certain. The V and J ends lost 2 bases and 8 bases respectively, with 13 bases between them. Germline V gene lookup returns CDR1 MNHEY and CDR2 SVGAGI. This CDR3 contains 14 residues. The CDR3 sequence: CASSYAAGREPQHF. The CDR3 DNA reads TGTGCCAGCAGTTACGCCGCCGGGAGGGAGCCCCAGCATTTT.

As concerns this clone: In the same sample, other DNA sequences code for this CDR3. The rearrangement uses TRBV7-2 and TRBJ2-1; 8 nucleotides line up with TRBD2. Germline trimming cut 2 bases from V and 0 bases from J; bases unmatched to any gene: 0. CDR1 and CDR2 (germline): SGHTA, FQGNSA. The CDR3 contains 15 residues. The CDR3 protein is CASSLSGSSYNEQFF. CDR3 nucleotides: TGTGCCAGCAGCTTAAGCGGGAGCTCCTACAATGAGCAGTTCTTC.

The chain is built from TRBV19 and TRBJ2-1; possibly TRBD2 for D (6 bases). Germline assignment: CDR1 LNHDA and CDR2 SQIVND (reference sequence). This CDR3 is 15 amino acids long. The V gene lost 5 bases and the J gene lost 5 bases, with 16 bases spanning the gap. CDR3 DNA sequence: TGTGCCAGTAGTCCCCTTTGGGGGGATCACAATGAGCAGTTCTTC. Translation: CASSPLWGDHNEQFF. Looking up the rest from reference TRBV19 and TRBJ2-1 gives the full variable domain: DGGITQSPKYLFRKEGQNVTLSCEQNLNHDAMYWYRQDPGQGLRLIYYSQIVNDFQKGDIAEGYSVSREKKESFPLTVTSAQKNPTAFYLCASSPLWGDHNEQFFGPGTRLTVL.

This rearrangement joins TRBV30 to TRBJ2-7; the D gene is possibly TRBD2 (5 bases). Germline V CDR1 and CDR2: GTSNPN, SVGIG (reference sequence). This CDR3 has 13 residues. V was shortened by 2 bases and J by 4 bases, with 12 bases between the two germline ends. CDR3 sequence: CAWSYGVRYEQYF. CDR3 sequence (DNA): TGTGCCTGGAGTTACGGGGTAAGGTACGAGCAGTACTTC.

The genes are TRBV7-2 and TRBJ2-3; the match to TRBD2 covers 15 bases. Germline V gene lookup returns CDR1 SGHTA and CDR2 FQGNSA. Losses at the gene ends were 5 bases for V and 6 bases for J; bases not matched to a gene: 6. The CDR3 has 16 amino acids. As DNA, the CDR3 is TGTGCCAGCAGCCTGGGACTAGCGGGGGGTTCCGATACGCAGTATTTT. As protein: CASSLGLAGGSDTQYF.

In DNA, the CDR3 is TGTGCCAGCAGTTACTCGGGGTTACAGGGCTATGGCTACACCTTC. Protein: CASSYSGLQGYGYTF. The chain employs TRBV6-5 and TRBJ1-2; a weak D match, TRBD1 (6 bases). The CDR3 extends over 15 amino acids. V gave up 0 bases and J gave up 4 bases, with 12 bases separating them. CDR1 is MNHEY and CDR2 is SVGAGI in the germline V gene.

The chain links TRBV7-2 to TRBJ2-7, with 15 nucleotides matching TRBD2. The CDR3 contains 14 residues. V gave up 4 bases and J gave up 6 bases; unmatched junction bases: 1. The germline CDR1 and CDR2 sequences are SGHTA and FQGNSA. This CDR3 is CASSSGLAGGEQYF. The CDR3, as DNA: TGTGCCAGCAGCTCGGGACTAGCGGGGGGCGAGCAGTACTTC.

V usage is TRBV6-5 and J usage is TRBJ2-3; the D gene is possibly TRBD2 (5 bases). Trimming took off 0 bases at V and 1 base at J, with 5 bases between the two ends. The CDR3 loop spans 14 amino acids. Looked up from germline, CDR1 is MNHEY and CDR2 is SVGAGI. The CDR3 spells CASSYSRGTDTQYF. The CDR3 DNA is TGTGCCAGCAGTTACTCGAGGGGCACAGATACGCAGTATTTT.

Points on this clone: Other DNA sequences in the sample encode the same CDR3. The rearrangement joins TRBV5-4 to TRBJ2-3, with D possibly matching TRBD2 (5 bases). CDR1 and CDR2 (germline): SGHNT, YYREEE (reference sequence). The CDR3 sequence is 14 residues long. Between the trimmed V and J ends, which lost 3 bases and 0 bases, there was a span of 8 bases. CDR3 nucleotide sequence: TGTGCCAGCAGCTCGGCGGGTAGCACAGATACGCAGTATTTT. It translates to CASSSAGSTDTQYF. Full variable domain (outside the CDR3, taken from reference TRBV5-4 and TRBJ2-3): ETGVTQSPTHLIKTRGQQVTLRCSSQSGHNTVSWYQQALGQGPQFIFQYYREEENGRGNFPPRFSGLQFPNYSSELNVNALELDDSALYLCASSSAGSTDTQYFGPGTRLTVL.

This clone has just one count. This chain joins TRBV6-2 or TRBV6-3 and TRBJ2-1; 8 nucleotides match TRBD2. After removal of 5 bases from V and 4 bases from J, the junction contained 10 bases not matched to a gene. The CDR3 has 16 residues. Germline V CDR1 and CDR2: MNHEY, SVGEGT. The CDR3 bases are TGTGCCAGCAGTCCCTGGCGCGCGGGGGGATACAATGAGCAGTTCTTC. Protein product: CASSPWRAGGYNEQFF.

The chain has TRBV10-3 and TRBJ1-6; the D is unclear. Germline lookup yields CDR1 ENHRY and CDR2 SYGVKD. The length of the CDR3 is 15 residues. Trimming took 6 bases from V and 6 from J, leaving 15 bases between them. The CDR3 region has the DNA TGTGCCATCAGGGGTGCCGACCGGGTTAATTCACCCCTCCACTTT. Protein product: CAIRGADRVNSPLHF.